The clone carrying this T cell receptor (beta chain) was observed many times. This specimen comes from a study of patients and donors after allogeneic stem cell transplantation. TCRdb redid the calling of the RT-PCR reads with MiXCR, one entry per CDR3 protein. The data hold around 150,000 distinct CDR3 sequences, with 30% observed a single time. The CDR3 has 14 residues. Germline trimming cut 1 base from V and 6 bases from J; bases unmatched to any gene: 3. V and J are TRBV12-3 or TRBV12-4 and TRBJ1-2; 9 bases map to TRBD1. The sequenced material came from blood, either unsorted or a sorted T cell fraction (not recorded which). The TCR originated in a human donor who was either an allogeneic HSCT recipient or a stem cell or donor lymphocyte infusion donor (not recorded which). It is not recorded whose cells these are; they may come from a transplant donor. The CDR3 DNA is TGTGCCAGCAGTTTAGGGGACAGGGTCCATGGCTACACCTTC. Translated: CASSLGDRVHGYTF.